This TCR beta chain was captured in a study of OX40 agonist ivuxolimab in advanced cancers. Profiling relied on immunoSEQ multiplex PCR, and the TCRdb table lists in-frame clones only, not all of them. Of some 43,000 clones listed, just under 90% are singletons. The trim removed 5 bases at V and 1 base at J, leaving 0 bases unmatched. Germline assignment: CDR1 MNHEY and CDR2 SVGAGI. This CDR3 is built from 14 residues. This chain joins TRBV6-5 and TRBJ1-2; 11 positions agree with TRBD1. This TCR derives from an adult with an advanced solid tumor such as melanoma, head and neck, liver or kidney cancer. This material consisted of CD4+ or CD8+ T cells sorted from blood, taken in a trial of the OX40 agonist ivuxolimab. Here the CDR3 reads CASSGTGGNYGYTF. CDR3 in DNA: TGTGCCAGCAGTGGGACAGGGGGTAACTATGGCTACACCTTC.